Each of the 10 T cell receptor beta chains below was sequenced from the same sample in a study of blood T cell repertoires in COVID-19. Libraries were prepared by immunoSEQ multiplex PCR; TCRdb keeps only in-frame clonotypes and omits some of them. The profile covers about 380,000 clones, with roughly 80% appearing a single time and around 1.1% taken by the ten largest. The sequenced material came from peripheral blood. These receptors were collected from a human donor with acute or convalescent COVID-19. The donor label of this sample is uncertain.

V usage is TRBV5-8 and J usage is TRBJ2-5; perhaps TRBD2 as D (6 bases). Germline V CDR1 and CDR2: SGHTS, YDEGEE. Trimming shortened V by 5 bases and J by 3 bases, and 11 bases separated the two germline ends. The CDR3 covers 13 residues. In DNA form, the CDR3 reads TGTGCCAGCAGTGTCGGGGGTAAAGAGACCCAGTACTTC. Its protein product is CASSVGGKETQYF.

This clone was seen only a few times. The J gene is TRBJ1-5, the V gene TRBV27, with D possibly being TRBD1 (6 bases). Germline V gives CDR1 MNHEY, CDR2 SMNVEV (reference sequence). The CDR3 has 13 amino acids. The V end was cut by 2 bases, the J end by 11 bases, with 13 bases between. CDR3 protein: CASSLQGPSAQHF. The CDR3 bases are TGTGCCAGCAGTTTACAGGGGCCCTCGGCCCAGCATTTT.

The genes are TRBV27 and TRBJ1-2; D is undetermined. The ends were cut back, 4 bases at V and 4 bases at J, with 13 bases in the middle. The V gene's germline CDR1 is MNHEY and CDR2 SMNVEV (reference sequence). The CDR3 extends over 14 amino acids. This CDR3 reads CASSSLGRAYGYTF. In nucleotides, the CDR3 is TGTGCCAGCAGTTCTCTGGGGAGGGCCTATGGCTACACCTTC.

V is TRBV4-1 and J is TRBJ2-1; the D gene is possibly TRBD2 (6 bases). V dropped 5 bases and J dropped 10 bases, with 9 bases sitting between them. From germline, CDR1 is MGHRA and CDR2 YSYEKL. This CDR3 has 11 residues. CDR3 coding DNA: TGCGCCAGCAGCTCGGAGGGGGAGCAGTTCTTC. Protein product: CASSSEGEQFF.

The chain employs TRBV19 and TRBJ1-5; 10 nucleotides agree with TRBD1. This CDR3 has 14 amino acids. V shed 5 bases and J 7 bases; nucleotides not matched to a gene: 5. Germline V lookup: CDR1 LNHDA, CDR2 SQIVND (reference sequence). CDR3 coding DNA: TGTGCCAGTAGTTTAAGGACAGGGGGACAGCCCCAGCATTTT. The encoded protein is CASSLRTGGQPQHF. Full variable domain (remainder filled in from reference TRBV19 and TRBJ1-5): DGGITQSPKYLFRKEGQNVTLSCEQNLNHDAMYWYRQDPGQGLRLIYYSQIVNDFQKGDIAEGYSVSREKKESFPLTVTSAQKNPTAFYLCASSLRTGGQPQHFGDGTRLSIL.

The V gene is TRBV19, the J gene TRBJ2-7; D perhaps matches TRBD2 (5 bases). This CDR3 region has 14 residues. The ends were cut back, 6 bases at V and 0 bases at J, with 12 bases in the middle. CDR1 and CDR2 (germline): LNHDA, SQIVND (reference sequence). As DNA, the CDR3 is TGTGCCAGTAGCCGGGGTTTGAGCTCCTACGAGCAGTACTTC. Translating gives CASSRGLSSYEQYF.

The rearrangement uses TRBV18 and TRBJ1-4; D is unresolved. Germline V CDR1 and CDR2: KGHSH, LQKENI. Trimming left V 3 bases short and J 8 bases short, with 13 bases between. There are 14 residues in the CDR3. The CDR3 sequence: CASSPSSWREKLFF. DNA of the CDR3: TGTGCCAGCTCACCTTCGAGCTGGAGAGAAAAACTGTTTTTT.

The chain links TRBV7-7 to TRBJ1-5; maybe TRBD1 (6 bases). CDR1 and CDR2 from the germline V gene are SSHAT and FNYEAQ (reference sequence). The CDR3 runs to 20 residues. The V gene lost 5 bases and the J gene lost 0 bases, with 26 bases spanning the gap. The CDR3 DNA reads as TGTGCCAGCAGCCTCACCCCCGGGACACAAGCCCTTTATAGCAATCAGCCCCAGCATTTT. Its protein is CASSLTPGTQALYSNQPQHF.

The CDR3 loop reads CASSGIGTGETEAFF. CDR3 sequence (DNA): TGTGCCAGTAGTGGGATTGGGACAGGGGAAACTGAAGCTTTCTTT. The chain recombines TRBV19 with TRBJ1-1; 10 bases agree with TRBD1. CDR1 and CDR2 from the germline V gene are LNHDA and SQIVND (reference sequence). V lost 5 bases and J lost 5; bases outside the gene matches: 8. This CDR3 region has 15 residues.

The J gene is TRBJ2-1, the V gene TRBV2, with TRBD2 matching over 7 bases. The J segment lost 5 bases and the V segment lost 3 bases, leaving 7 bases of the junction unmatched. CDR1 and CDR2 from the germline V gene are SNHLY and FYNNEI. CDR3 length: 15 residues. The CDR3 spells CASSEERGVNNEQFF. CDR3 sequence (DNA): TGTGCCAGCAGTGAGGAGCGGGGAGTCAACAATGAGCAGTTCTTC.